Below, 8 T cell receptor beta chains from the same sample are listed, as sequenced in a study of cytomegalovirus exposure and HLA in healthy donors. A multiplex PCR was run with 60 Vbeta primers and 13 Jbeta primers. Libraries were prepared by immunoSEQ multiplex PCR; TCRdb keeps only in-frame clonotypes and omits some of them. The sample yields about 83,000 clones, 81% seen once. The sample comprised PBMCs. All receptors come from a woman in her thirties in good health and CMV-seronegative.

The chain joins TRBV5-6 to TRBJ2-1; the match to TRBD2 covers 7 bases. Germline CDR1 reads SGHDT; CDR2 reads YYEEEE. V shed 6 bases, J shed 7 bases, and the junction held 13 bases outside the gene matches. This CDR3 comprises 15 residues. CDR3 sequence: CASIRGLAAINEQFF. The CDR3 nucleotides are TGTGCCAGCATCCGGGGTCTAGCGGCGATTAATGAGCAGTTCTTC.

The V and J genes are TRBV5-6 and TRBJ1-2; D is unresolved. The CDR3 has 16 amino acids. Germline assignment: CDR1 SGHDT and CDR2 YYEEEE. The V end lost 3 bases, the J end lost 8 bases, and 23 bases lay between the germline ends. The CDR3 here is CASSSTPASFAGGYTF. The CDR3 coding sequence is TGTGCCAGCAGCTCCACCCCGGCGAGTTTTGCGGGGGGCTACACCTTC.

This clone has more than one count but fewer than ten. The CDR3 coding sequence is TGTGCCAGAAGCTTGGAACTAGCGGGAGCGCAAGCCTACGAGCAGTACTTC. The encoded protein is CARSLELAGAQAYEQYF. The chain carries TRBV5-3 and TRBJ2-7; 11 bases fit TRBD2. TRBV5-3 is labeled an ORF, and its function is uncertain. Losses at the gene ends were 0 bases for V and 2 bases for J; bases not matched to a gene: 7. The CDR3 length is 17 residues.

The V call is TRBV28, the J call TRBJ1-5; a weak D match, TRBD1 (5 bases). Trimming took 6 bases from V and 4 from J, leaving 22 bases between them. Germline-derived CDR1 and CDR2 are MDHEN and SYDVKM. The CDR3 has 17 amino acids. The CDR3 nucleotides are TGTGCCAGCAGGCCCTGGTTGGGGGAGGGAAATAATCAGCCCCAGCATTTT. Translated: CASRPWLGEGNNQPQHF.

This chain joins TRBV7-9 and TRBJ1-5; 7 bases agree with TRBD1. J lost 0 bases, V lost 6 bases, and 5 bases had no gene match. This CDR3 has 15 residues. The germline V gene has CDR1 SEHNR and CDR2 FQNEAQ (reference sequence). The CDR3 bases are TGTGCCAGCAGTCCCGACAGGGTTAGCAATCAGCCCCAGCATTTT. Translated, it gives CASSPDRVSNQPQHF.

There are a few counts of this clone. The V call is TRBV15, the J call TRBJ2-3; no clear D gene. Germline lookup yields CDR1 LNHNV and CDR2 YYDKDF (reference sequence). The V and J ends lost 0 bases and 2 bases respectively, with 6 bases between them. This CDR3 contains 14 residues. CDR3 region: CATSRDPSTDTQYF. As DNA, the CDR3 is TGTGCCACCAGCAGAGACCCGTCCACAGATACGCAGTATTTT.

Remarks on this clone: Sequence at one end of the junction differs from germline and may be a read error. The chain combines TRBV7-7 with TRBJ2-7, with 8 bases matching TRBD2. Germline V CDR1 and CDR2: SSHAT, FNYEAQ (reference sequence). The CDR3 has 15 amino acids. CDR3 loop: CASSLGTGGIYEQYF. CDR3 DNA: TGTGCTAGCAGCTTAGGAACGGGAGGGATCTACGAGCAGTACTTC.

The rearrangement links TRBV28 to TRBJ1-4; 7 bases are a match to TRBD1. The V gene's germline CDR1 is MDHEN and CDR2 SYDVKM. V lost 6 bases and J lost 10; bases outside the gene matches: 8. The CDR3 contains 13 residues. DNA for the CDR3: TGTGCCAGCAGGGGAACAGGGGTGGTAAAACTGTTTTTT. It specifies CASRGTGVVKLFF. Based on the CDR3 plus reference TRBV28 and TRBJ1-4, the full variable domain is DVKVTQSSRYLVKRTGEKVFLECVQDMDHENMFWYRQDPGLGLRLIYFSYDVKMKEKGDIPEGYSVSREKKERFSLILESASTNQTSMYLCASRGTGVVKLFFGSGTQLSVL.